Listed below are T cell receptor beta chains from one sample, sequenced in a study of Tregs in tolerant kidney transplant recipients. Only in-frame clones appear in the TCRdb table, and some are missing; sequencing was by immunoSEQ multiplex PCR. The sample has about 17,000 clones; roughly four fifths are singletons. The sequenced sample consisted of Tregs from blood. These receptors were obtained from a human donor in good health. The CDR3 runs from the conserved cysteine through the conserved F or W. D genes are given only for firm matches. Size is omitted from some rows. Given values are once, few, many or a class for expanded clones.

clone_size j_call d_call v_call cdr3_nt cdr3_aa
. TRBJ2-5 . TRBV11-3 TGTGCCAGCAGCTTAGAAGAGACCCAGTACTTC CASSLEETQYF
. TRBJ1-1 . TRBV6-6 TGTGCCAGCACCACGGGGGGATACACTGAAGCTTTCTTT CASTTGGYTEAFF
few TRBJ1-6 . TRBV4-1 TGCGCCAGCAGCCCCGGAGGGAATAATTCACCCCTCCACTTT CASSPGGNNSPLHF
few TRBJ2-5 TRBD2 TRBV30 TGTGCCTCGCTTGGACTAGCGGGAGCAGGGGAGACCCAGTACTTC CASLGLAGAGETQYF
few TRBJ1-2 TRBD1 TRBV9 TGTGCCAGCAGCGCAGCAGGAGCAGGGGGCGGTGGCTACACCTTC CASSAAGAGGGGYTF
. TRBJ1-1 TRBD1 TRBV27 TGTGCCAGCAGCTCCGCCTTCGCCAGGGGGCTGCAAGAAGCTTTCTTT CASSSAFARGLQEAFF
. TRBJ1-2 . TRBV6-5 TGTGCCAGCAGACCCGTCGATGGTGGCTACACCTTC CASRPVDGGYTF
few TRBJ1-5 . TRBV19 TGTGCCAGTACCCCCGGGGGTTCGGGCCAGCCCCAGCATTTT CASTPGGSGQPQHF
. TRBJ2-5 . TRBV30 TGTGCCTGGAAACGAGGTCCCGTCTTGATCGGATCGGAGACCCAGTACTTC CAWKRGPVLIGSETQYF
. TRBJ1-5 . TRBV5-5 TGTGCCAGCAGCTTGGGGGTGGCGTGGCAGCCCCAGCATTTT CASSLGVAWQPQHF
. TRBJ1-1 . TRBV6-6 TGTGCCAGCAACCGAGGGACGGTAAACACTGAAGCTTTCTTT CASNRGTVNTEAFF
few TRBJ1-1 . TRBV15 TGTGCCACCAGACCGGGACGTATGAACACTGAAGCTTTCTTT CATRPGRMNTEAFF
. TRBJ2-1 TRBD1 TRBV19 TGTGCCAGTAGTATTGAACAGGGGGCTGAGTTCTTC CASSIEQGAEFF
. TRBJ2-2 . TRBV7-9 TGTGCCAGCAGCCCCAGGGACGGGGAGCTGTTTTTT CASSPRDGELFF
large TRBJ1-6 . TRBV11-2 TGTGCCAGCATTCCGGGTGGGGATAATTCACCCCTCCACTTT CASIPGGDNSPLHF
. TRBJ2-2 TRBD1 TRBV5-4 TGTGCCAGCAACTGGAGGGACAGGGGATCCACCGGGGAGCTGTTTTTT CASNWRDRGSTGELFF
. TRBJ1-1 . TRBV10-3 TGTGCCATCAGTTACTCTGAACTGAACACTGAAGCTTTCTTT CAISYSELNTEAFF
few TRBJ2-2 TRBD2 TRBV19 TGTGCCAGTAGAGTGACTAGCGTCACCGGGGAGCTGTTTTTT CASRVTSVTGELFF
medium-sized TRBJ2-7 TRBD1 TRBV27 TGTGCCAGCAGTTTCATCAGGGGGCGTCCGTACGAGCAGTACTTC CASSFIRGRPYEQYF
once TRBJ2-6 TRBD1 TRBV18 TGTGCCAGCTCACCTCCACTGACAGGGTCTGGGGCCAACGTCCTGACTTTC CASSPPLTGSGANVLTF
once TRBJ1-1 . TRBV6-1 TGTGCCAGCAGCCAGGGTCCTGAAGCTTTCTTT CASSQGPEAFF
. TRBJ2-3 . TRBV5-1 TGCGCCAGCAGCTTGGACAATACGCAGTATTTT CASSLDNTQYF
. TRBJ1-4 TRBD1 TRBV2 TGTGCCAGCAGGCGACCGGGACAGAGTAATGAAAAACTGTTTTTT CASRRPGQSNEKLFF
. TRBJ2-7 TRBD1 TRBV10-3 TGTGCCACAGCGCGGCTAGACAGGGCTCCCTACGAGCAGTACTTC CATARLDRAPYEQYF
. TRBJ1-2 . TRBV30 TGTGCCTGGAGTACAGCTAACTATGGCTACACCTTC CAWSTANYGYTF
. TRBJ2-1 TRBD2 TRBV4-3 TGCGCCAGCAGCCTCGGGACTAGCGGATGGGGCTACAATGAGCAGTTCTTC CASSLGTSGWGYNEQFF
. TRBJ2-1 . TRBV11-2 TGTGCCAGCAGCTTAAATGAGCAGTTCTTC CASSLNEQFF
. TRBJ2-5 . TRBV11-2 TGTGCCAGCAGCTCTTTTTTTTCGCCTGGGGAAGAGACCCAGTACTTC CASSSFFSPGEETQYF
. TRBJ2-1 . TRBV5-6 TGTGCCAGCAGCCCGAGGACGGACCATTACAATGAGCAGTTCTTC CASSPRTDHYNEQFF
. TRBJ1-2 . TRBV9 TGTGCCAGCAGCCCCCGAGACTATGGCTACACCTTC CASSPRDYGYTF
. TRBJ2-7 . TRBV7-6 TGTGCCAGCAGCTTAGTTGGGGCAGGGGTCCCCTACGAGCAGTACTTC CASSLVGAGVPYEQYF
. TRBJ2-5 TRBD1 TRBV29-1 TGCAGCGTCGAAGGACAGGGGAGGCGGGAGACCCAGTACTTC CSVEGQGRRETQYF
. TRBJ1-1 TRBD1 TRBV6-1 TGTGCCAGCAGTATAGACAGGGTGAGACCTGAAGCTTTCTTT CASSIDRVRPEAFF
. TRBJ2-5 . TRBV10-3 TGTGCCATCAGTGAGTTTAAAGCCGGGGAGACCCAGTACTTC CAISEFKAGETQYF
. TRBJ2-7 TRBD2 TRBV7-2 TGTGCCAGCAGCTTAGTACCGGGAGGAGTAAACGAGCAGTACTTC CASSLVPGGVNEQYF
few TRBJ2-5 TRBD2 TRBV18 TGTGCCAGCTCACCCCGGCCGGGCGGGAGCGGGGAGACCCAGTACTTC CASSPRPGGSGETQYF
few TRBJ2-7 TRBD2 TRBV9 TGTGCCAGCAGCGTCACCGGGACTAGCTGGGAAGGGCAGTACTTC CASSVTGTSWEGQYF
. TRBJ2-7 TRBD1 TRBV2 TGTGCCAGCCTGATCACAGGGGGCCCAATCTACGAGCAGTACTTC CASLITGGPIYEQYF
. TRBJ2-1 TRBD2 TRBV7-3 TGTGCCAGCAGCCCCCGGGCTAGCGGGAGCGGTGAGCAGTTCTTC CASSPRASGSGEQFF
. TRBJ2-3 . TRBV29-1 TGCAGCGTAGGAGCAGATACGCAGTATTTT CSVGADTQYF
. TRBJ1-1 . TRBV29-1 TGCAGCGTTGGGTTGAACACTGAAGCTTTCTTT CSVGLNTEAFF
. TRBJ2-3 . TRBV7-9 TGTGCCAGCAGCTTTGGGATTACTAGCCAGACGGATACGCAGTATTTT CASSFGITSQTDTQYF
. TRBJ1-2 . TRBV25-1 TGTGCCAGCAGTGAGGGCGTTAACTATGGCTACACCTTC CASSEGVNYGYTF
. TRBJ2-7 . TRBV9 TGTGCCAGCAGCGTAGGGCAGGATATGGGTACCGAGCAGTACTTC CASSVGQDMGTEQYF
few TRBJ1-2 . TRBV25-1 TGTGCCAGCAGTCTAATTGGGTCCTCTTCGGGCTACACCTTC CASSLIGSSSGYTF
. TRBJ1-1 TRBD1 TRBV11-2 TGTGCCAGCAGCCATAACAGGGGGACTGAAGCTTTCTTT CASSHNRGTEAFF
. TRBJ1-1 . TRBV7-2 TGTGCCAGCAGCTTATGGACAGCCCCGAACACTGAAGCTTTCTTT CASSLWTAPNTEAFF
. TRBJ1-6 TRBD1 TRBV9 TGTGCCAGCAGCGGGGGGACAGGGTCGGGCTATTCACCCCTCCACTTT CASSGGTGSGYSPLHF
once TRBJ1-2 . TRBV6-1 TGTGCCAGCCCCGGGGGGCCCGAAAATCTAAAGGGCTACACCTTC CASPGGPENLKGYTF
. TRBJ1-3 . TRBV9 TGTGCCAGCAGCGTAGGCCCTGGGGCAGGGACTGGAAACACCATATATTTT CASSVGPGAGTGNTIYF
once TRBJ2-1 TRBD1 TRBV15 TGTGCCACCAGCAGAGATGTCTTAAAGGACAGGGACAATGAGCAGTTCTTC CATSRDVLKDRDNEQFF
few TRBJ1-2 . TRBV9 TGTGCCAGCAGCGGAACAGGGAGAAAGTTTGGCTACACCTTC CASSGTGRKFGYTF
once TRBJ2-1 . TRBV30 TGTGCCTTTCGGGTGGGGTCGAGCTCCTACAATGAGCAGTTCTTC CAFRVGSSSYNEQFF
. TRBJ2-5 TRBD2 TRBV30 TGTGCCTGGGAGATCGGCGGGAGTCAGACCCAGTACTTC CAWEIGGSQTQYF
. TRBJ2-5 . TRBV30 TGTGCCTGGAGTCCTGTATGGGAGACCCAGTACTTC CAWSPVWETQYF
. TRBJ2-1 . TRBV19 TGTGCCAGTAGTCCCCAAAACGTCCACAATGAGCAGTTCTTC CASSPQNVHNEQFF
. TRBJ1-5 . TRBV15 TGTGCCACCAGTTCCCGCTTTAGCAATCAGCCCCAGCATTTT CATSSRFSNQPQHF
. TRBJ2-1 TRBD1 TRBV6-5 TGTGCCAGCAGTTACCACAGGGGAAGTTCGAATGAGCAGTTCTTC CASSYHRGSSNEQFF
. TRBJ1-6 . TRBV7-6 TGTGCCAGCAGGACCGGACAGCCTAATTCACCCCTCCACTTT CASRTGQPNSPLHF